This T cell receptor (beta chain) derives from a study of T-cell memory formation after mild COVID-19. General study findings and limits: There was a balanced CD4/CD8 profile in clones contracting day 15 to 85, and later expanders leaned CD4+.

TCRdb recomputed calls from the 5' RACE reads with MiXCR, one row per CDR3 protein. The repertoire consists of roughly 580,000 distinct CDR3 sequences, with under 20% occurring once and the leading ten covering about 12%. The V gene lost 2 bases and the J gene lost 2 bases, with 22 bases spanning the gap. Germline assignment: CDR1 SGHDT and CDR2 YYEEEE. CDR3 length: 18 residues. This clonotype came up a few times. The antigen remains undetermined. V and J are TRBV5-6 and TRBJ2-5; D uncertain. Sample: PBMCs or a T cell subset sorted from them (not recorded which). This clonotype originated in an adult woman who had mild COVID-19 (a few samples of this study predate the infection). Cell type and time point are not known. The CDR3 DNA follows: TGTGCCAGCAGCTTCAAAGTTCGGTACTCTCTCGGGCAAGAGACCCAGTACTTC. As protein: CASSFKVRYSLGQETQYF.